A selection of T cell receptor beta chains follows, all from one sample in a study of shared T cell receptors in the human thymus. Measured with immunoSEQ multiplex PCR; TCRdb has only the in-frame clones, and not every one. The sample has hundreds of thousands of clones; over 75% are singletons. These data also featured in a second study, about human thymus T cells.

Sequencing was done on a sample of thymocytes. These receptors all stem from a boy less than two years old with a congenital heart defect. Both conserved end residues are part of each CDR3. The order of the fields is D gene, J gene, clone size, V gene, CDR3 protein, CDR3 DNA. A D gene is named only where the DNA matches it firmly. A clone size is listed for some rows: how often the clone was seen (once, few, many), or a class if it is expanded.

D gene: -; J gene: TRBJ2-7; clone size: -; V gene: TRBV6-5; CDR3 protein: CASRSLRPRSYEQYF; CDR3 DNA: TGTGCCAGCAGGAGTCTAAGACCTAGATCCTACGAGCAGTACTTC
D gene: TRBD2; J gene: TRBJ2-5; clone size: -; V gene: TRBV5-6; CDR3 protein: CASSLGGEGETQYF; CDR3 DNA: TGTGCCAGCAGCCTTGGGGGGGAGGGAGAGACCCAGTACTTC
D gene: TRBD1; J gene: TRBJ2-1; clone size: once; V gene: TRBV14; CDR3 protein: CASSQGDRGNEQFF; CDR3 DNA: TGTGCCAGCAGCCAAGGGGACAGGGGCAATGAGCAGTTCTTC
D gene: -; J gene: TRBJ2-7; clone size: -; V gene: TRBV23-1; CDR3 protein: CASSQSPRTSYEQYF; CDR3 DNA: TGCGCCAGCAGTCAATCCCCCAGGACATCCTACGAGCAGTACTTC
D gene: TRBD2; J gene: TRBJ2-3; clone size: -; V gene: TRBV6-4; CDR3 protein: CASSDPLAGDSTDTQYF; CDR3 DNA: TGTGCCAGCAGTGACCCTTTAGCGGGAGACAGCACAGATACGCAGTATTTT
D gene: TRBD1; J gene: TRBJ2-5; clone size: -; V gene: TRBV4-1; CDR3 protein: CASSQETGTGFVVQETQYF; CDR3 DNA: TGCGCCAGCAGCCAAGAAACCGGGACAGGGTTTGTCGTCCAAGAGACCCAGTACTTC
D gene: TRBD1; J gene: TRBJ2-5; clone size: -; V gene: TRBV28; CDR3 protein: CASSRSQGAGETQYF; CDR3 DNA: TGTGCCAGCAGTAGATCACAGGGGGCGGGAGAGACCCAGTACTTC
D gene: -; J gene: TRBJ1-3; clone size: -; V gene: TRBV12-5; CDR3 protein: CASGGLGNTIYF; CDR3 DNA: TGTGCTAGTGGGGGGCTCGGGAACACCATATATTTT
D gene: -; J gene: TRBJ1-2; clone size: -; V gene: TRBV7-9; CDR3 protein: CASSLESESTVYGYTF; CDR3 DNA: TGTGCCAGCAGCTTAGAATCTGAGTCTACCGTCTATGGCTACACCTTC
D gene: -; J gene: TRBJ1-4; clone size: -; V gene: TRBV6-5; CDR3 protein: CASSLSTRGEKLFF; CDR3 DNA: TGTGCCAGCAGTTTAAGTACGCGGGGTGAAAAACTGTTTTTT
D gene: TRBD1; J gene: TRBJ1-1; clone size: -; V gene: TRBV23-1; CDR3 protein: CASSQSPDRLNTEAFF; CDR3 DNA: TGCGCCAGCAGTCAATCCCCGGACAGGTTGAACACTGAAGCTTTCTTT
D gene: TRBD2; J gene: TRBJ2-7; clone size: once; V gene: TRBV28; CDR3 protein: CASSSPPRTSGRTLGSHEQYF; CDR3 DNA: TGTGCCAGCAGTTCCCCTCCTAGAACTAGCGGGAGGACCCTTGGGTCCCACGAGCAGTACTTC
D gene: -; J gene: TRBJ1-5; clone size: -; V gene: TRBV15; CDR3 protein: CATSRGEQQEEQPQHF; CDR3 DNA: TGTGCCACCAGCAGAGGTGAGCAACAGGAAGAACAGCCCCAGCATTTT
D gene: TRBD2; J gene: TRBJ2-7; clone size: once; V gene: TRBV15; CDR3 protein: CATRQREFDEQYF; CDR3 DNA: TGTGCCACCAGACAGCGGGAGTTCGACGAGCAGTACTTC
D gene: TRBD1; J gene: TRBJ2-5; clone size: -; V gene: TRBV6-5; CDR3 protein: CASSHPAGGKETQYF; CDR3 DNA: TGTGCCAGCAGCCACCCGGCAGGGGGCAAGGAGACCCAGTACTTC
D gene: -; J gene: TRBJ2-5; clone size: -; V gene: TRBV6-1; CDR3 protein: CASSVDLLPGNQETQYF; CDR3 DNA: TGTGCCAGCAGTGTGGACCTCCTACCGGGAAACCAAGAGACCCAGTACTTC
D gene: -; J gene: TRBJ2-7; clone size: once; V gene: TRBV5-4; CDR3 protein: CASSVRDWKYF; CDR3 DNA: TGTGCCAGCAGCGTCCGGGACTGGAAGTACTTC
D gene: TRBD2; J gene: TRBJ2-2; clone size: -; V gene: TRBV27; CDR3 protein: CASSFRLAGGTGELFF; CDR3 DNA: TGTGCCAGCAGTTTCAGACTAGCGGGAGGTACCGGGGAGCTGTTTTTT
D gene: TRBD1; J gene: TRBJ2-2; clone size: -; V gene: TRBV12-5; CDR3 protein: CASGLEGTGNTGELFF; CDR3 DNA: TGTGCTAGTGGTTTGGAGGGGACAGGGAACACCGGGGAGCTGTTTTTT
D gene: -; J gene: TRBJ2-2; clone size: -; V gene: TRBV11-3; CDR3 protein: CASSGGDGVTGELFF; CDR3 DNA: TGTGCCAGCAGCGGCGGGGACGGAGTCACCGGGGAGCTGTTTTTT
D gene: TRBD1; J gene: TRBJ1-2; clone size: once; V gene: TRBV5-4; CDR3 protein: CASSALDRLNYGYTF; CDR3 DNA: TGTGCCAGCAGCGCCCTGGACAGGCTTAACTATGGCTACACCTTC
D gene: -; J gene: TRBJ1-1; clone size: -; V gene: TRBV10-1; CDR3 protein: CASSESFGGLTEAFF; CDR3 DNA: TGCGCCAGCAGTGAGTCTTTCGGGGGGCTCACTGAAGCTTTCTTT
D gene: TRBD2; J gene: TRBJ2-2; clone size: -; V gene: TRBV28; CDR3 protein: CASEGNLLAGGPNLNTGELFF; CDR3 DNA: TGTGCCAGTGAAGGGAACCTACTAGCGGGGGGGCCCAATTTGAACACCGGGGAGCTGTTTTTT
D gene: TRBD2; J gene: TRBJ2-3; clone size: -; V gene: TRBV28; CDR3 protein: CASSHKGAGGYTDTQYF; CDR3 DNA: TGTGCCAGCAGTCATAAAGGGGCGGGGGGATACACAGATACGCAGTATTTT
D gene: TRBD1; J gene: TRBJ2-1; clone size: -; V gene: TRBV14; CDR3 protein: CASSQDRGPYNEQFF; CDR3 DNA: TGTGCCAGCAGCCAAGACAGGGGGCCGTACAATGAGCAGTTCTTC
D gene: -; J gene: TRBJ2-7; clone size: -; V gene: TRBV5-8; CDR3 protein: CASMQYEQYF; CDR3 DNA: TGTGCCAGCATGCAGTACGAGCAGTACTTC
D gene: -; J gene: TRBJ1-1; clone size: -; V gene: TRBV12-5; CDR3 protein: CASAPRGNTEAFF; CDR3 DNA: TGTGCTAGTGCCCCTCGGGGAAACACTGAAGCTTTCTTT
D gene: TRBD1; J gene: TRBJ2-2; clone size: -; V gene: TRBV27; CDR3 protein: CASGQGTTGELFF; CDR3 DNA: TGTGCCAGCGGACAGGGGACCACCGGGGAGCTGTTTTTT
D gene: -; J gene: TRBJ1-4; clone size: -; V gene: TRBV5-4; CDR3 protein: CASSVGRREKLFF; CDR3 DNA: TGTGCCAGCAGCGTAGGGAGGAGGGAAAAACTGTTTTTT
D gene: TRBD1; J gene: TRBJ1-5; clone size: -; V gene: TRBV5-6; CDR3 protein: CASSLQNRGRPNQPQHF; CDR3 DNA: TGTGCCAGCAGCTTGCAGAACAGGGGGCGCCCTAATCAGCCCCAGCATTTT
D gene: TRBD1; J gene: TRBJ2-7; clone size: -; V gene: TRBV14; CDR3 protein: CASSAGGEQYF; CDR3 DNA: TGTGCCAGCAGCGCAGGGGGCGAGCAGTACTTC
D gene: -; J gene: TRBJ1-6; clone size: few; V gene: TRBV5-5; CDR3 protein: CASTPDRTGSPLHF; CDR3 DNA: TGTGCCAGCACCCCGGACCGCACAGGTTCACCCCTCCACTTT
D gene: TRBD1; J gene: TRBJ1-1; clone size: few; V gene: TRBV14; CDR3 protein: CASSQTGGNTEAFF; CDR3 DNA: TGTGCCAGCAGCCAAACAGGGGGAAACACTGAAGCTTTCTTT
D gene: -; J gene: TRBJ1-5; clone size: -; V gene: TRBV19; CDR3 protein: CGTSDSLNQPQHF; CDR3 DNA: TGTGGGACATCGGACAGTTTGAATCAGCCCCAGCATTTT
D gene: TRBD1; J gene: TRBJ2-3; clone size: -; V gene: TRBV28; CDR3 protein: CASSLPGTGAEADTQYF; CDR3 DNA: TGTGCCAGCAGTTTACCGGGGACAGGGGCTGAGGCAGATACGCAGTATTTT
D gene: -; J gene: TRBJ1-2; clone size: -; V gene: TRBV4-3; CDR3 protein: CASSQEEGGRGYGYTF; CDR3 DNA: TGCGCCAGCAGCCAAGAAGAAGGGGGTCGCGGCTATGGCTACACCTTC
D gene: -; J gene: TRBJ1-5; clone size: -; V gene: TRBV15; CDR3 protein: CATSRLFQPQHF; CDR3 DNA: TGTGCCACCAGCAGACTTTTTCAGCCCCAGCATTTT
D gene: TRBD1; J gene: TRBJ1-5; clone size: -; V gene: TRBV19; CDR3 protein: CASSILGTASNQPQHF; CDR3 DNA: TGTGCCAGTAGTATACTGGGGACAGCAAGCAATCAGCCCCAGCATTTT
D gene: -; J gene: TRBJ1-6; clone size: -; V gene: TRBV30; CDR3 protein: CAWSDRDNSPLHF; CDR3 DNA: TGTGCCTGGAGTGATCGAGATAATTCCCCCCTCCACTTT
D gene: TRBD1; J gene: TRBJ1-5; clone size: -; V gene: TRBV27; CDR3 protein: CASRDRMFGQPQHF; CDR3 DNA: TGTGCCAGCCGGGACAGGATGTTTGGCCAGCCCCAGCATTTT
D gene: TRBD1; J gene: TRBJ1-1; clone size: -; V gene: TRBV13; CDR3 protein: CASSPADRVRVTTEAFF; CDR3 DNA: TGTGCCAGCAGCCCAGCAGACAGGGTTCGTGTGACCACTGAAGCTTTCTTT
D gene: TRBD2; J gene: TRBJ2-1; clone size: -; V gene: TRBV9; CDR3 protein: CASSTQNIAGGRNEQFF; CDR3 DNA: TGTGCCAGCAGCACACAGAACATAGCGGGGGGGAGGAATGAGCAGTTCTTC
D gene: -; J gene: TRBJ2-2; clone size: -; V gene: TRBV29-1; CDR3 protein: CSVDLAFGELFF; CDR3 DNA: TGCAGCGTTGACCTGGCCTTCGGGGAGCTGTTTTTT
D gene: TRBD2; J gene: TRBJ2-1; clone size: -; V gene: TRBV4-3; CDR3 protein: CASSQALCGRGDEQFF; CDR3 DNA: TGCGCCAGCAGCCAAGCCCTTTGCGGGAGGGGGGATGAGCAGTTCTTC
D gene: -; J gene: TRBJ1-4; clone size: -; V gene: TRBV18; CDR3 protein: CASSPPPGVPNEKLFF; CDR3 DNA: TGTGCCAGCTCACCACCCCCCGGGGTGCCGAATGAAAAACTGTTTTTT
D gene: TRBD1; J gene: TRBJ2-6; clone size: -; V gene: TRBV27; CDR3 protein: CASRPKWDRLSSGANVLTF; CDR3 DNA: TGTGCCAGCAGACCTAAATGGGACAGGCTTTCCTCTGGGGCCAACGTCCTGACTTTC
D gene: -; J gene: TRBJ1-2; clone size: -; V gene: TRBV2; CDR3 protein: CASSDGYGYTF; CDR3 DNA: TGTGCCAGCAGTGACGGTTATGGCTACACCTTC
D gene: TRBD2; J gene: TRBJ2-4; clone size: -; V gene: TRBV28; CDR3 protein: CASSLPLRGPKLAGGKDKNIQYF; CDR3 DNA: TGTGCCAGCAGTTTACCCCTCCGGGGTCCGAAACTAGCGGGAGGGAAGGACAAAAACATTCAGTACTTC
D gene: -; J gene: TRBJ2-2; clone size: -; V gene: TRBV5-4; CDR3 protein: CASSHRIAENTGELFF; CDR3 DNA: TGTGCCAGCAGCCACCGGATAGCTGAGAACACCGGGGAGCTGTTTTTT
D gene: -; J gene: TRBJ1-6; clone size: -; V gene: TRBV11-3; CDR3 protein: CASSRQLPYYNSPLHF; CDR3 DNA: TGTGCCAGCAGTCGACAGCTTCCCTACTATAATTCACCCCTCCACTTT
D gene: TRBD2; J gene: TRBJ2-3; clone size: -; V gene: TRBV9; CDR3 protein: CASSPRTSGGPDTQYF; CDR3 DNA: TGTGCCAGCAGCCCCCGGACTAGCGGGGGGCCAGATACGCAGTATTTT
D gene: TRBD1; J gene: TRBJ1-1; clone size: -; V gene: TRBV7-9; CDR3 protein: CASSLGDRNTEAFF; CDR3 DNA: TGTGCCAGCAGCTTAGGGGACAGGAACACTGAAGCTTTCTTT
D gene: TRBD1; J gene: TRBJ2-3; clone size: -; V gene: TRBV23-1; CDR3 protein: CASSQRDRESVWDTQYF; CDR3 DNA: TGCGCCAGCAGTCAACGGGACAGGGAAAGTGTTTGGGATACGCAGTATTTT